Below, 18 T cell receptor beta chains from the same sample are listed, as sequenced in a study of T cells in Graves' hyperthyroidism and ophthalmopathy. Amplified regions were TCR beta CDR3 sequences from RNA transcripts. Primed by the HTBI set, a first-round RT-PCR was run on the TCR CDR3. TCRdb recomputed calls from the multiplex PCR reads with MiXCR, one row per CDR3 protein. The sample lists approximately 600,000 distinct CDR3 sequences; about a sixth were seen once. Sequencing was performed on blood. These receptors came from a woman in her 30s with Graves' hyperthyroidism.

This clonotype was seen at least ten times. This chain links TRBV11-3 with TRBJ2-1, with D possibly being TRBD2 (6 bases). The V gene's germline CDR1 is SGHNT and CDR2 YENEEA. The V and J ends lost 4 bases and 7 bases respectively, with 14 bases between them. CDR3 length equals 14 residues. The CDR3 nucleotides read TGTGCCAGCAGCTCCCGTCCGCGGGAAAATGAGCAGTTCTTC. Amino acids: CASSSRPRENEQFF.

The rearrangement links TRBV6-5 to TRBJ1-1; 7 nucleotides align to TRBD1. The junction had 8 bases not matched to a gene; V was cut back by 2 bases and J by 5 bases. This CDR3 is 15 amino acids long. Germline values: CDR1 MNHEY, CDR2 SVGAGI. The CDR3 reads CASSYEGAGRTEAFF. In DNA, the CDR3 is TGTGCCAGCAGTTACGAGGGGGCGGGAAGAACTGAAGCTTTCTTT.

This clonotype was seen ten or more times. V usage is TRBV6-1 and J usage is TRBJ2-7; 7 bases map to TRBD1. This CDR3 spans 15 amino acids. The trim removed 6 bases at V and 5 bases at J, leaving 13 bases unmatched. CDR1 MNHNS and CDR2 SASEGT come from the germline V gene. The CDR3, as DNA: TGTGCCAGCAGCCGCGACAGGGCTTTTTCGGACGAGCAGTACTTC. Its protein is CASSRDRAFSDEQYF.

This clonotype was seen at least ten times. The chain employs TRBV7-9 and TRBJ2-7; weak D call: TRBD2 (5 bases). Trimming left V 3 bases short and J 4 bases short, with 16 bases between. The CDR3 extends over 15 amino acids. Germline V gene sequence: CDR1 SEHNR, CDR2 FQNEAQ (reference sequence). In DNA form, the CDR3 reads TGTGCCAGCAGCTTCCCTATCGGAGGCGTGTACGAGCAGTACTTC. Translation: CASSFPIGGVYEQYF.

Comment on this clonotype: One junction end does not reproduce the germline sequence, and a read error may be involved. The chain employs TRBV6-1 and TRBJ1-1; 8 bases fit TRBD1. The CDR3 is 15 amino acids. The germline V gene has CDR1 MNHNS and CDR2 SASEGT. The chain's CDR3 is CVSSEGTGLTRKAFF. In nucleotides, the CDR3 is TGTGTCAGCAGTGAAGGGACAGGCTTGACCAGGAAAGCTTTCTTT.

V is TRBV19 and J is TRBJ2-7; D may be TRBD1 (6 bases). The CDR3 contains 12 residues. CDR1 and CDR2 (germline): LNHDA, SQIVND (reference sequence). The V gene lost 8 bases and the J gene lost 2 bases, with 10 bases spanning the gap. CDR3 in amino acids: CASGDTTYEQYF. The CDR3 bases are TGTGCCAGTGGGGACACCACCTACGAGCAGTACTTC. Complete variable domain (other parts from reference TRBV19 and TRBJ2-7): DGGITQSPKYLFRKEGQNVTLSCEQNLNHDAMYWYRQDPGQGLRLIYYSQIVNDFQKGDIAEGYSVSREKKESFPLTVTSAQKNPTAFYLCASGDTTYEQYFGPGTRLTVT.

The chain links TRBV19 to TRBJ2-5, with TRBD1 matching 7 bases. After removal of 5 bases from V and 5 bases from J, the junction contained 11 bases not matched to a gene. This CDR3 region has 15 residues. CDR1 LNHDA and CDR2 SQIVND come from the germline V gene (reference sequence). The CDR3 is CASSVETGPEETQYF. In nucleotides, the CDR3 is TGTGCCAGTAGTGTCGAGACAGGGCCAGAGGAGACCCAGTACTTC.

To note about this clonotype: It may be a read error: a sequence one base away is much more abundant. The rearrangement links TRBV5-1 to TRBJ2-3; D is undetermined. V was pared by 0 bases and J by 0 bases, with 8 bases between. Germline-derived CDR1 and CDR2 are SGHRS and YFSETQ. The CDR3 length is 15 residues. CDR3 DNA: TGCGCCAGCAGCTTGGCCTACGGAAGCACAGATACGCAGTATTTT. Protein: CASSLAYGSTDTQYF.

This clonotype appeared a few times. The V and J genes are TRBV6-9 and TRBJ2-4, with D possibly being TRBD2 (5 bases). From germline, CDR1 is MNHGY and CDR2 SVAAGI. V was trimmed by 1 base and J by 5 bases, leaving 12 bases between them. The CDR3 loop spans 15 amino acids. This CDR3 is CASSYYPGIQNIQYF. For the CDR3, the DNA is TGTGCCAGCAGTTATTACCCCGGGATACAAAACATTCAGTACTTC.

This rearrangement joins TRBV9 to TRBJ1-1; D may be TRBD1 (5 bases). The CDR3 is 17 amino acids. The germline V and J ends were trimmed by 3 bases and 3 bases, with 21 bases remaining between them. Germline CDR1 is SGDLS and CDR2 is YYNGEE. CDR3 sequence: CASSGNPSSGLDTEAFF. As DNA, the CDR3 is TGTGCCAGCAGCGGAAACCCCTCCTCAGGGCTGGACACTGAAGCTTTCTTT.

This clonotype has a count of ten or more. This chain joins TRBV30 and TRBJ1-6; D possibly corresponds to TRBD1 (5 bases). V dropped 1 base and J dropped 6 bases, with 13 bases sitting between them. Germline CDR1 GTSNPN, CDR2 SVGIG (reference sequence). The CDR3 length is 15 residues. The DNA of the CDR3 is TGTGCCTGGAGTGACGAGACAGCTCCTAATTCACCCCTCCACTTT. Translating it yields CAWSDETAPNSPLHF.

About this clonotype: A much larger clone lies a single base off, so this may be a read error. The chain links TRBV20-1 to TRBJ2-1; D unclear. This CDR3 is 16 amino acids long. Germline CDR1 reads DFQATT; CDR2 reads SNEGSKA (reference sequence). As DNA, the CDR3 is TGCAGTGCTAGAGCTTCGACCCAGAGCTCCTACAATGAGCAGTCCTTC. Its protein is CSARASTQSSYNEQSF.

This clonotype has only a few counts. This chain connects TRBV27 to TRBJ2-7; 7 bases match TRBD1. This CDR3 is built from 12 residues. CDR1 is MNHEY, CDR2 SMNVEV, per germline (reference sequence). After removal of 11 bases from V and 6 bases from J, the junction contained 10 bases not matched to a gene. DNA for the CDR3: TGTGCCCCCGGACAGGTCGGTGGCGAGCAGTACTTC. Translating gives CAPGQVGGEQYF.

This clonotype was recorded a few times. The chain employs TRBV20-1 and TRBJ1-5; D is uncertain. The CDR3 has 21 amino acids. Trimming took off 0 bases at V and 3 bases at J, with 30 bases between the two ends. In germline, CDR1 is DFQATT, CDR2 SNEGSKA (reference sequence). The CDR3 nucleotides read TGCAGTGCTAGAGATCCTATGGCATTAGGTCTGGGTGGCGGGAACAATCAGCCCCAGCATTTT. Encoded protein: CSARDPMALGLGGGNNQPQHF.

This clonotype has a handful of counts. The chain joins TRBV6-2 or TRBV6-3 to TRBJ2-1, with 8 bases that match TRBD2. J gave up 7 bases and V 8 bases, and 10 bases lay outside the gene matches. This CDR3 has 14 residues. In germline, CDR1 is MNHEY, CDR2 SVGEGT. In nucleotides, the CDR3 is TGTGCCAGCGAGTCTAGCGGGTTGCGGAATGAGCAGTTCTTC. Encoded protein: CASESSGLRNEQFF.

This clonotype was seen only a few times. The rearrangement uses TRBV20-1 and TRBJ1-2, with D possibly TRBD1 on 6 matching bases. V was shortened by 5 bases and J by 1 base, with 11 bases between the two germline ends. Per germline, CDR1 DFQATT and CDR2 SNEGSKA (reference sequence). This CDR3 comprises 13 residues. CDR3 in amino acids: CSAVIQGNYGYTF. The CDR3 DNA reads TGCAGTGCTGTTATACAGGGTAACTATGGCTACACCTTC.

This sequence joins TRBV5-6 and TRBJ1-4; 7 positions agree with TRBD1. The germline gives CDR1 SGHDT, CDR2 YYEEEE. After removal of 0 bases from V and 0 bases from J, the junction contained 5 bases not matched to a gene. There are 17 residues in the CDR3. CDR3 protein: CASSLGTGLATNEKLFF. The CDR3 coding sequence is TGTGCCAGCAGCTTGGGGACAGGCCTAGCAACTAATGAAAAACTGTTTTTT.

Ten or more counts support this clonotype. V gene TRBV2 combines with J gene TRBJ1-5; D is possibly TRBD1 (6 bases). CDR3 length equals 13 residues. V was pared by 6 bases and J by 3 bases, with 9 bases between. Germline CDR1 is SNHLY and CDR2 is FYNNEI. CDR3 nucleotide sequence: TGTGCCAGCAGGACAGGCTTCAATCAGCCCCAGCATTTT. Translated, it gives CASRTGFNQPQHF.